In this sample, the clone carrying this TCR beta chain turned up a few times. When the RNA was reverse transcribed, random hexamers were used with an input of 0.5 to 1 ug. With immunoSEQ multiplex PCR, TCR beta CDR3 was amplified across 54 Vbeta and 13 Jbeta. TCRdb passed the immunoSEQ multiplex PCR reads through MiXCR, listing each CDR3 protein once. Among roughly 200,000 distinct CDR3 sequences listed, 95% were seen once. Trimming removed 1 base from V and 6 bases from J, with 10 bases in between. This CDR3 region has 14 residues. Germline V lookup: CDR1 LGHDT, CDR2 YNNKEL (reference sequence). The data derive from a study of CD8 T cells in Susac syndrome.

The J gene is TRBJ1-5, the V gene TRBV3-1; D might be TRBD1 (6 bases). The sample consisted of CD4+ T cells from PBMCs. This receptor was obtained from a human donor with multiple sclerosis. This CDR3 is CASSQGRGGQPQHF. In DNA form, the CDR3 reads TGTGCCAGCAGCCAAGGCAGGGGAGGTCAGCCCCAGCATTTT.